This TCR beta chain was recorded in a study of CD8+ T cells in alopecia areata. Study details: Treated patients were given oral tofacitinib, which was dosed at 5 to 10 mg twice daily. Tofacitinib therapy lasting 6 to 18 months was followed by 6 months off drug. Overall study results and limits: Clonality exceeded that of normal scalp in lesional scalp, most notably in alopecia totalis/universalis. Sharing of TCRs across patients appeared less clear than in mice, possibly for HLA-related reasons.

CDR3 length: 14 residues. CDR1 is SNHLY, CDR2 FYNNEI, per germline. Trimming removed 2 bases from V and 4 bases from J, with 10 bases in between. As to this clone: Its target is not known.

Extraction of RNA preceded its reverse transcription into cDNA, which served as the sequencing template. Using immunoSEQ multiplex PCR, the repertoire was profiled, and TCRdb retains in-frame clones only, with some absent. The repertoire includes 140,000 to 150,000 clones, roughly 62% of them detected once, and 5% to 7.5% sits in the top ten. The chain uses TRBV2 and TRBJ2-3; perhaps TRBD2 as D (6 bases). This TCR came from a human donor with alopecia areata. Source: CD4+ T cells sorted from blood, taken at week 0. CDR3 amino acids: CASSEWGDADTQYF. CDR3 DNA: TGTGCCAGCAGTGAATGGGGGGACGCAGATACGCAGTATTTT. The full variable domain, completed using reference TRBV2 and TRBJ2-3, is EPEVTQTPSHQVTQMGQEVILRCVPISNHLYFYWYRQILGQKVEFLVSFYNNEISEKSEIFDDQFSVERPDGSNFTLKIRSTKLEDSAMYFCASSEWGDADTQYFGPGTRLTVL.